This is a list of T cell receptor beta chains from one sample in a study of blood T cell repertoires in COVID-19. Sequencing was performed with immunoSEQ multiplex PCR; in TCRdb, only in-frame clones are kept and a portion is missing. In the table there are more than 250,000 clones, around four fifths of which are singletons. The sequenced material came from peripheral blood. The receptors originated from a man aged 55 to 70 who had recovered from COVID-19. Both conserved end residues are part of each CDR3. Each record gives: CDR3 length, clone size, V gene, D gene, J gene, CDR3 DNA, CDR3 protein. A D gene is named only where the DNA matches it firmly. Clone size is stated in some rows and not others, as once, few, many or a class when expanded.

CDR3 length: 17; clone size: -; V gene: TRBV19; D gene: TRBD1; J gene: TRBJ2-1; CDR3 DNA: TGTGCCAGTATGTGGACAGGGAAGCGGGCAACCTACAATGAGCAGTTCTTC; CDR3 protein: CASMWTGKRATYNEQFF
CDR3 length: 13; clone size: -; V gene: TRBV5-4; D gene: -; J gene: TRBJ2-5; CDR3 DNA: TGTGCCAGCAGCCCAGACAGACAAGAGACCCAGTACTTC; CDR3 protein: CASSPDRQETQYF
CDR3 length: 14; clone size: -; V gene: TRBV5-1; D gene: -; J gene: TRBJ2-2; CDR3 DNA: TGCGCCAGCAGCTTGGGCAGGTACACCGGGGAGCTGTTTTTT; CDR3 protein: CASSLGRYTGELFF
CDR3 length: 13; clone size: -; V gene: TRBV6-5; D gene: TRBD1; J gene: TRBJ2-5; CDR3 DNA: TGTGCCAGCAGCACAGGGGACCAAGAGACCCAGTACTTC; CDR3 protein: CASSTGDQETQYF
CDR3 length: 16; clone size: -; V gene: TRBV6-4; D gene: TRBD2; J gene: TRBJ2-3; CDR3 DNA: TGTGCCAGCAGTGAAGCGGCGGGGGGAAGCACAGATACGCAGTATTTT; CDR3 protein: CASSEAAGGSTDTQYF
CDR3 length: 18; clone size: -; V gene: TRBV24-1; D gene: TRBD1; J gene: TRBJ2-5; CDR3 DNA: TGTGCCACCAGTGACCCGAACGGGCGGACAGGCGGTCAGGAGACCCAGTACTTC; CDR3 protein: CATSDPNGRTGGQETQYF
CDR3 length: 17; clone size: -; V gene: TRBV7-9; D gene: -; J gene: TRBJ1-2; CDR3 DNA: TGTGCCAGCAGCCCTTTCGGGGGGTTAGTTGGCTACTATGGCTACACCTTC; CDR3 protein: CASSPFGGLVGYYGYTF
CDR3 length: 16; clone size: -; V gene: TRBV4-1; D gene: TRBD2; J gene: TRBJ2-3; CDR3 DNA: TGCGCCAGCAGCCCCGGGACTAGCGGGTACACAGATACGCAGTATTTT; CDR3 protein: CASSPGTSGYTDTQYF
CDR3 length: 16; clone size: many; V gene: TRBV4-1; D gene: -; J gene: TRBJ1-1; CDR3 DNA: TGCGCCAGCAGCCAAGATCTCGGGCGGGCGGGCACTGAAGCTTTCTTT; CDR3 protein: CASSQDLGRAGTEAFF
CDR3 length: 15; clone size: -; V gene: TRBV5-8; D gene: -; J gene: TRBJ2-1; CDR3 DNA: TGTGCCAGCAGCTCGAAGAGAGGGTTTTACAATGAGCAGTTCTTC; CDR3 protein: CASSSKRGFYNEQFF
CDR3 length: 14; clone size: -; V gene: TRBV27; D gene: TRBD2; J gene: TRBJ2-7; CDR3 DNA: TGTGCCAGCAGGGTAGCGGGAGGGCCTAACGAGCAGTACTTC; CDR3 protein: CASRVAGGPNEQYF
CDR3 length: 13; clone size: -; V gene: TRBV30; D gene: -; J gene: TRBJ1-2; CDR3 DNA: TGTGCCTGGAGTGTACGAGGGAACTATGGCTACACCTTC; CDR3 protein: CAWSVRGNYGYTF
CDR3 length: 15; clone size: -; V gene: TRBV19; D gene: -; J gene: TRBJ2-7; CDR3 DNA: TGTGCCAGTAGTATCGGCGGGCGCAGCTCCTACGAGCAGTACTTC; CDR3 protein: CASSIGGRSSYEQYF
CDR3 length: 15; clone size: -; V gene: TRBV29-1; D gene: TRBD1; J gene: TRBJ1-1; CDR3 DNA: TGCAGCGTTGATGACAGGGAGAGAGGAGAAACTGAAGCTTTCTTT; CDR3 protein: CSVDDRERGETEAFF
CDR3 length: 19; clone size: -; V gene: TRBV7-6; D gene: TRBD1; J gene: TRBJ2-6; CDR3 DNA: TGTGCCAGCAGCCAAGAAATCGGGACAGGAATCTCTGGGGCCAACGTCCTGACTTTC; CDR3 protein: CASSQEIGTGISGANVLTF
CDR3 length: 16; clone size: -; V gene: TRBV6-5; D gene: -; J gene: TRBJ1-6; CDR3 DNA: TGTGCCAGCAGTTACAAGCAGGCTGCCTATAATTCACCCCTCCACTTT; CDR3 protein: CASSYKQAAYNSPLHF
CDR3 length: 16; clone size: -; V gene: TRBV27; D gene: TRBD2; J gene: TRBJ2-1; CDR3 DNA: TGTGCCAGCAGTTCACTCCTAGCGGGAGGGTACAATGAGCAGTTCTTC; CDR3 protein: CASSSLLAGGYNEQFF
CDR3 length: 15; clone size: -; V gene: TRBV5-1; D gene: -; J gene: TRBJ2-7; CDR3 DNA: TGCGCCAGCAGCCCGAGAATAACAGGGTTCCACGAGCAGTACTTC; CDR3 protein: CASSPRITGFHEQYF
CDR3 length: 16; clone size: -; V gene: TRBV21-1; D gene: -; J gene: TRBJ1-4; CDR3 DNA: TGTGCCAGCAGCACCACCCCGGGACAAATTAATGAAAAACTGTTTTTT; CDR3 protein: CASSTTPGQINEKLFF
CDR3 length: 15; clone size: -; V gene: TRBV5-8; D gene: -; J gene: TRBJ2-2; CDR3 DNA: TGTGCCAGCAGCTTGGGACTAGTCCCCACCGGGGAGCTGTTTTTT; CDR3 protein: CASSLGLVPTGELFF
CDR3 length: 13; clone size: -; V gene: TRBV5-5; D gene: -; J gene: TRBJ2-5; CDR3 DNA: TGTGCCAGCAGCGTGCGGAGCCAAGAGACCCAGTACTTC; CDR3 protein: CASSVRSQETQYF
CDR3 length: 14; clone size: -; V gene: TRBV13; D gene: -; J gene: TRBJ2-6; CDR3 DNA: TGTGCCAGCAGCTTCCGCTCTGGGGCCAACGTCCTGACTTTC; CDR3 protein: CASSFRSGANVLTF
CDR3 length: 16; clone size: few; V gene: TRBV7-8; D gene: TRBD1; J gene: TRBJ2-7; CDR3 DNA: TGTGCCAGCAGCTTAGGCAGGGGGCTGGGCTCCTACGAGCAGTACTTC; CDR3 protein: CASSLGRGLGSYEQYF
CDR3 length: 14; clone size: once; V gene: TRBV2; D gene: TRBD2; J gene: TRBJ2-1; CDR3 DNA: TGTGCCAGCAGTAATCTAGCGGGCGGGAATGAGCAGTTCTTC; CDR3 protein: CASSNLAGGNEQFF
CDR3 length: 19; clone size: -; V gene: TRBV7-9; D gene: TRBD2; J gene: TRBJ2-5; CDR3 DNA: TGTGCCAGCAGCTCATCTCTCGGGAGAGTAGCGGGAGGGCAAGAGACCCAGTACTTC; CDR3 protein: CASSSSLGRVAGGQETQYF
CDR3 length: 15; clone size: -; V gene: TRBV28; D gene: -; J gene: TRBJ1-1; CDR3 DNA: TGTGCCAGCAGAAATTCGGGGGGCCGGAACACTGAAGCTTTCTTT; CDR3 protein: CASRNSGGRNTEAFF
CDR3 length: 13; clone size: few; V gene: TRBV18; D gene: TRBD1; J gene: TRBJ2-7; CDR3 DNA: TGTGCCAGCTCGATGGGACAGGGTTACGAGCAGTACTTC; CDR3 protein: CASSMGQGYEQYF
CDR3 length: 16; clone size: -; V gene: TRBV24-1; D gene: TRBD1; J gene: TRBJ2-2; CDR3 DNA: TGTGCCACCAGTGAATCCGGGACAGGGTGGACCGGGGAGCTGTTTTTT; CDR3 protein: CATSESGTGWTGELFF
CDR3 length: 15; clone size: -; V gene: TRBV11-1; D gene: TRBD1; J gene: TRBJ2-7; CDR3 DNA: TGTGCCAGCAGCTTAGACAGGGGTTCGATGGACGAGCAGTACTTC; CDR3 protein: CASSLDRGSMDEQYF
CDR3 length: 15; clone size: -; V gene: TRBV5-1; D gene: TRBD1; J gene: TRBJ1-1; CDR3 DNA: TGCGCCAGCAGCTATAACAGGGGGGTGAACACTGAAGCTTTCTTT; CDR3 protein: CASSYNRGVNTEAFF
CDR3 length: 15; clone size: -; V gene: TRBV4-1; D gene: TRBD2; J gene: TRBJ2-1; CDR3 DNA: TGCGCCAGCAGCCCAGGGACTAGCGGGAAGAATGAGCAGTTCTTC; CDR3 protein: CASSPGTSGKNEQFF
CDR3 length: 11; clone size: -; V gene: TRBV29-1; D gene: -; J gene: TRBJ2-3; CDR3 DNA: TGCAGCGTGGCCGACACAGATACGCAGTATTTT; CDR3 protein: CSVADTDTQYF
CDR3 length: 15; clone size: -; V gene: TRBV7-8; D gene: -; J gene: TRBJ1-5; CDR3 DNA: TGTGCCAGCAGCTTAGCGCGGGGGCGCGATCAGCCCCAGCATTTT; CDR3 protein: CASSLARGRDQPQHF
CDR3 length: 16; clone size: -; V gene: TRBV3-1/TRBV3-2; D gene: TRBD2; J gene: TRBJ2-1; CDR3 DNA: TGTGCCAGCAGCCAAGCTAGCGGGGGAATGTACAATGAGCAGTTCTTC; CDR3 protein: CASSQASGGMYNEQFF
CDR3 length: 15; clone size: -; V gene: TRBV18; D gene: TRBD1; J gene: TRBJ2-1; CDR3 DNA: TGTGCCAGCTCAACGGACAGGGGATCCTCAGGGGAGCAGTTCTTC; CDR3 protein: CASSTDRGSSGEQFF
CDR3 length: 14; clone size: -; V gene: TRBV7-2; D gene: -; J gene: TRBJ2-5; CDR3 DNA: TGTGCCAGCAGCCTAAACGGTCGGAGAGAGACCCAGTACTTC; CDR3 protein: CASSLNGRRETQYF
CDR3 length: 16; clone size: -; V gene: TRBV11-2; D gene: TRBD1; J gene: TRBJ2-7; CDR3 DNA: TGTGCCAGCAGCTTAGATCAAGGACAGGGGTTGTACGAGCAGTACTTC; CDR3 protein: CASSLDQGQGLYEQYF
CDR3 length: 14; clone size: -; V gene: TRBV19; D gene: -; J gene: TRBJ1-6; CDR3 DNA: TGTGCCAGTAGTCCTATTCCGGGGAATTCACCCCTCCACTTT; CDR3 protein: CASSPIPGNSPLHF
CDR3 length: 13; clone size: -; V gene: TRBV5-4; D gene: -; J gene: TRBJ1-2; CDR3 DNA: TGTGCCAGCAGCTCGACAGACCGGGATGGCTACACCTTC; CDR3 protein: CASSSTDRDGYTF
CDR3 length: 18; clone size: -; V gene: TRBV7-8; D gene: TRBD1; J gene: TRBJ1-6; CDR3 DNA: TGTGCCAGCAGCATAAACTTACAGGGGAGATCCTATAATTCACCCCTCCACTTT; CDR3 protein: CASSINLQGRSYNSPLHF
CDR3 length: 14; clone size: -; V gene: TRBV19; D gene: TRBD2; J gene: TRBJ2-1; CDR3 DNA: TGTGCCAGTACCCCTGGGGGGGATTGGAGTGAGCAGTTCTTC; CDR3 protein: CASTPGGDWSEQFF
CDR3 length: 12; clone size: many; V gene: TRBV5-1; D gene: -; J gene: TRBJ1-1; CDR3 DNA: TGCGCCAGCAGCACAGGGTACACTGAAGCTTTCTTT; CDR3 protein: CASSTGYTEAFF
CDR3 length: 13; clone size: -; V gene: TRBV12-3/TRBV12-4; D gene: -; J gene: TRBJ2-1; CDR3 DNA: TGTGCCAGCAGAGTAAACTCGGGCAATGAGCAGTTCTTC; CDR3 protein: CASRVNSGNEQFF
CDR3 length: 15; clone size: -; V gene: TRBV4-1; D gene: -; J gene: TRBJ2-7; CDR3 DNA: TGCGCCAGCAGCCAAGACGTAGGGACACTTTACGAGCAGTACTTC; CDR3 protein: CASSQDVGTLYEQYF
CDR3 length: 22; clone size: -; V gene: TRBV4-1; D gene: TRBD1; J gene: TRBJ1-3; CDR3 DNA: TGCGCCAGCAGCCAAGGGACTCTGATAGGGGGCGCAGAAGTCCGGGCCGGAAACACCATATATTTT; CDR3 protein: CASSQGTLIGGAEVRAGNTIYF
CDR3 length: 14; clone size: -; V gene: TRBV18; D gene: -; J gene: TRBJ2-7; CDR3 DNA: TGTGCCAGCTCACCATTGCCTAGCGATTCCGAGCAGTACTTC; CDR3 protein: CASSPLPSDSEQYF
CDR3 length: 14; clone size: -; V gene: TRBV7-2; D gene: -; J gene: TRBJ2-1; CDR3 DNA: TGTGCCAGCAGCTTACGAGGGGGATCGGATGAGCAGTTCTTC; CDR3 protein: CASSLRGGSDEQFF